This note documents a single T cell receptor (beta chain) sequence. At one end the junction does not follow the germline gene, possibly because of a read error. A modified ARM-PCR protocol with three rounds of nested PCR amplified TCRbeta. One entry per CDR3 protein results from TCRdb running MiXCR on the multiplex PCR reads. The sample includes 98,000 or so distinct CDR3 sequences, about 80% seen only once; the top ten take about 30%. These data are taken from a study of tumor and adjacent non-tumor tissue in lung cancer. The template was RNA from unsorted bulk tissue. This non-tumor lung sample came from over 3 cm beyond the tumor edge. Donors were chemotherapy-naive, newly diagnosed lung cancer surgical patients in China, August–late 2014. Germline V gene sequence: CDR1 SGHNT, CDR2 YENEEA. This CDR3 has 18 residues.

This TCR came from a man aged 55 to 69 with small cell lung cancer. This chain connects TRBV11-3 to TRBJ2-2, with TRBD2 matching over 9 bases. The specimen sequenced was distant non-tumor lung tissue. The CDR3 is CANSSRGAGGYRAGELFF. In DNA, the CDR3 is TGTGCCAACAGCTCCCGGGGAGCGGGAGGATACAGAGCCGGGGAGCTGTTTTTT.